The 15 T cell receptor beta chains in this list originate from one sample, sequenced in a study of cytomegalovirus exposure and HLA in healthy donors. Use of 60 Vbeta and 13 Jbeta primers characterized the PCR. Profiling relied on immunoSEQ multiplex PCR, and the TCRdb table lists in-frame clones only, not all of them. This sample has fewer than 250,000 clones, with 65% to 85% found just once. What was sequenced was PBMCs. These receptors all stem from a man under 40 in good health and CMV-seronegative.

The chain employs TRBV6-7 and TRBJ2-7; tentatively, D is TRBD1 (6 bases). TRBV6-7 carries the ORF label, with uncertain function. V dropped 10 bases and J dropped 5 bases, with 33 bases sitting between them. There are 18 residues in the CDR3. CDR3 protein: CATLTPLRTAVPLDEQYF. The CDR3 DNA follows: TGTGCCACCCTAACCCCCTTGCGGACAGCCGTGCCTTTGGACGAGCAGTACTTC.

The V and J genes are TRBV2 and TRBJ1-1; possible D gene TRBD1, 6 bases. Between the trimmed V and J ends, which lost 7 bases and 6 bases, there was a span of 21 bases. This CDR3 has 15 amino acids. CDR1 SNHLY and CDR2 FYNNEI come from the germline V gene. CDR3 DNA: TGTGCCAGCACCTCCCCCGCAGGGGCATGGGCTGAAGCTTTCTTT. This translates into CASTSPAGAWAEAFF.

This clone was counted only a few times. V usage is TRBV27 and J usage is TRBJ1-1; 8 bases are a match to TRBD1. CDR3 length: 14 residues. The germline gives CDR1 MNHEY, CDR2 SMNVEV (reference sequence). Trimming at V came to 6 bases and at J to 4 bases, leaving 7 bases not matched to a gene. CDR3 protein: CASRRDRHPTEAFF. CDR3 sequence (DNA): TGTGCCAGCAGGAGGGACAGGCACCCCACTGAAGCTTTCTTT.

The genes are TRBV5-6 and TRBJ1-5; no firm D call. The ends were cut back, 2 bases at V and 3 bases at J, with 15 bases in the middle. Germline V gene lookup returns CDR1 SGHDT and CDR2 YYEEEE. CDR3 length equals 16 residues. CDR3 DNA: TGTGCCAGCAGCTTAGCGGGAGATAATTTCAATCAGCCCCAGCATTTT. Translating gives CASSLAGDNFNQPQHF.

This clone was picked up one time. The CDR3 DNA reads as TGTGCCATCAGCCGGGACAGCCTCCTCCTTTCTAACTATGGCTACACCTTC. It codes for CAISRDSLLLSNYGYTF. The V gene is TRBV10-3, the J gene TRBJ1-2, with 7 bases aligning to TRBD1. CDR1 ENHRY and CDR2 SYGVKD come from the germline V gene. The CDR3 has 17 residues. V shed 6 bases, J shed 0 bases, and the junction held 13 bases outside the gene matches.

The gene calls are TRBV28 and TRBJ2-2; 8 nucleotides match TRBD2. With 4 bases clipped from V and 6 bases from J, the junction kept 7 bases outside the gene matches. Germline values: CDR1 MDHEN, CDR2 SYDVKM. This CDR3 spans 15 amino acids. The CDR3, as DNA: TGTGCCAGCAGTTGGACGGGGGGGGAAGCCGGGGAGCTGTTTTTT. Encoded protein: CASSWTGGEAGELFF.

Details on this clone: A read error may produce the germline difference seen at one junction end. The chain is built from TRBV27 and TRBJ2-6, with a tentative D call TRBD2 (7 bases). The CDR3 contains 15 residues. Germline assignment: CDR1 MNHEY and CDR2 SMNVEV (reference sequence). For the CDR3, the DNA is TGTGCCAGCAGACTCGGGGGAGGGGGGGCCAGCGTCCTGACTTTC. This translates into CASRLGGGGASVLTF.

A single count supports this clone. The rearrangement links TRBV4-1 to TRBJ1-5; D is unclear. Trimming took off 0 bases at V and 1 base at J, with 13 bases between the two ends. The germline gives CDR1 MGHRA, CDR2 YSYEKL. The CDR3 is 17 residues long. CDR3 residues: CASSQEGGPRSNQPQHF. CDR3 coding DNA: TGCGCCAGCAGCCAAGAGGGCGGGCCCAGAAGCAATCAGCCCCAGCATTTT.

This chain connects TRBV4-3 to TRBJ2-1; the match to TRBD2 covers 7 bases. V lost 0 bases and J lost 9; bases outside the gene matches: 11. CDR1 is LGHNA and CDR2 is YSLEER in the germline V gene. The CDR3 runs to 16 residues. CDR3 loop: CASSQDRGDPVGEQFF. CDR3 bases: TGCGCCAGCAGCCAAGATCGGGGGGACCCTGTCGGTGAGCAGTTCTTC.

This chain uses TRBV4-3 with TRBJ1-4; TRBD1 aligns across 8 bases. Trimming removed 1 base from V and 7 bases from J; junction bases left unmatched: 2. CDR1 is LGHNA and CDR2 is YSLEER in the germline V gene. The CDR3 is 14 residues long. CDR3: CASSQGQGTEKLFF. The CDR3 DNA reads as TGCGCCAGCAGCCAAGGACAGGGGACTGAAAAACTGTTTTTT.

The chain recombines TRBV7-2 with TRBJ2-7; the D gene is possibly TRBD1 (5 bases). The germline V gene encodes CDR1 SGHTA and CDR2 FQGNSA. This CDR3 is built from 14 residues. Trimming cost V 3 bases and J 6 bases, with 15 bases left between them. The DNA of the CDR3 is TGTGCCAGCAGCTTGGGCAGGGATCGAAGCGAGCAGTACTTC. Its protein product is CASSLGRDRSEQYF. Full variable domain (remainder filled in from reference TRBV7-2 and TRBJ2-7): GAGVSQSPSNKVTEKGKDVELRCDPISGHTALYWYRQSLGQGLEFLIYFQGNSAPDKSGLPSDRFSAERTGGSVSTLTIQRTQQEDSAVYLCASSLGRDRSEQYFGPGTRLTVT.

This chain links TRBV5-1 with TRBJ2-3, with D perhaps TRBD2 (6 bases). The CDR3 sequence is 15 residues long. The germline V and J ends were trimmed by 5 bases and 0 bases, with 13 bases remaining between them. CDR1 is SGHRS, CDR2 YFSETQ, per germline. The CDR3 DNA sequence: TGCGCCAGCAGTCGGGGGACTTCTAGCACAGATACGCAGTATTTT. Protein sequence: CASSRGTSSTDTQYF. The whole variable domain, filled in from reference TRBV5-1 and TRBJ2-3, reads KAGVTQTPRYLIKTRGQQVTLSCSPISGHRSVSWYQQTPGQGLQFLFEYFSETQRNKGNFPGRFSGRQFSNSRSEMNVSTLELGDSALYLCASSRGTSSTDTQYFGPGTRLTVL.

This chain uses TRBV11-3 with TRBJ2-2; no clear D. Trimming removed 3 bases from V and 2 bases from J, with 7 bases in between. Per germline, CDR1 SGHNT and CDR2 YENEEA. The length of the CDR3 is 14 residues. CDR3 in amino acids: CASSLSRNTGELFF. CDR3 nucleotides: TGTGCCAGCAGCTTGAGTCGAAACACCGGGGAGCTGTTTTTT.

The chain links TRBV19 to TRBJ1-5, with 8 bases matching TRBD1. The CDR3 length is 14 residues. V trimming: 3 bases; J trimming: 8 bases; junction bases outside the gene matches: 6. In germline, CDR1 is LNHDA, CDR2 SQIVND (reference sequence). The CDR3 loop reads CASSISQGAKPQHF. Written as DNA, the CDR3 is TGTGCCAGTAGTATTTCGCAGGGGGCGAAGCCCCAGCATTTT.

This clone occurred once. This chain links TRBV5-6 with TRBJ1-4; D perhaps matches TRBD1 (5 bases). Trimming shortened V by 0 bases and J by 8 bases, and 11 bases separated the two germline ends. CDR1 SGHDT and CDR2 YYEEEE come from the germline V gene. This CDR3 has 14 residues. The CDR3 coding sequence is TGTGCCAGCAGCTTGGCCCGGGGGAAGGAAAAACTGTTTTTT. Translation: CASSLARGKEKLFF.